This T cell receptor (beta chain) stems from a study of technical replicates of blood from a handful of donors. The table came from immunoSEQ multiplex PCR; TCRdb's copy has only in-frame clones and leaves some out. This sample yields around 69,000 clones, of which approximately 86% are seen a single time; more than 4.5% belongs to the top ten. Germline values: CDR1 LGHNT, CDR2 FRNRAP. The CDR3 has 15 residues. Between the trimmed V and J ends, which lost 0 bases and 5 bases, there was a span of 14 bases. The clonotype was recovered from a human donor in good health. Some clones in this sample may be carry-over from other donors' samples. The sequencing sample was made of PBMCs. The chain carries TRBV12-5 and TRBJ2-7; D is perhaps TRBD1 (6 bases). The CDR3 DNA is TGTGCTAGTGGTTTGGTGGCAGGACAGCTCCACGAGCAGTACTTC. Amino acid sequence: CASGLVAGQLHEQYF. Combining the CDR3 with reference TRBV12-5 and TRBJ2-7 gives the whole variable domain DARVTQTPRHKVTEMGQEVTMRCQPILGHNTVFWYRQTMMQGLELLAYFRNRAPLDDSGMPKDRFSAEMPDATLATLKIQPSEPRDSAVYFCASGLVAGQLHEQYFGPGTRLTVT.